This is a list of T cell receptor beta chains from one sample in a study of T cell repertoires in cytomegalovirus infection. TCRdb independently ran MiXCR on the reads; one entry per CDR3 protein. The table includes about 740,000 distinct CDR3 sequences, roughly 36% detected once. The sequencing input was PBMCs. The receptors shown here come from a human donor in good health (CMV status not recorded). Some clones in this sample may be carry-over from other donors' samples. Both conserved end residues are part of each CDR3. The order of the fields is CDR3 length, J gene, V gene, CDR3 protein.

length: 16; J: TRBJ1-3; V: TRBV7-2; CDR3: CASRGGPGVRGNTIYF
length: 11; J: TRBJ1-1; V: TRBV20-1; CDR3: CSARDGWVAFF
length: 14; J: TRBJ2-4; V: TRBV5-1; CDR3: CASSPSPGTANQYF
length: 13; J: TRBJ2-2; V: TRBV10-3; CDR3: CAVQGANTGELFF
length: 14; J: TRBJ1-1; V: TRBV12-3/TRBV12-4; CDR3: CASSLAWGRTEAFF
length: 15; J: TRBJ2-5; V: TRBV24-1; CDR3: CATSDPGKYQETQYF
length: 12; J: TRBJ1-2; V: TRBV7-9; CDR3: CAVDRENYGYTF
length: 10; J: TRBJ1-2; V: TRBV20-1; CDR3: CSAPLYGYTF
length: 17; J: TRBJ2-7; V: TRBV18; CDR3: CASSPSRGIGQSYEQYF
length: 18; J: TRBJ2-2; V: TRBV4-1; CDR3: CASSQATLAGENTGELFF
length: 17; J: TRBJ2-5; V: TRBV29-1; CDR3: CSVEDPPDRGRQETQYF
length: 14; J: TRBJ2-5; V: TRBV7-2; CDR3: CASSPTRGEETQYF
length: 14; J: TRBJ1-5; V: TRBV10-3; CDR3: CAISGGLSNQPQHF
length: 13; J: TRBJ2-7; V: TRBV7-9; CDR3: CASSLARAYEQYF
length: 15; J: TRBJ2-3; V: TRBV7-9; CDR3: CASSSGDYSTDTQYF
length: 17; J: TRBJ2-1; V: TRBV6-5; CDR3: CASSYGVGREGHMEQFF
length: 16; J: TRBJ2-5; V: TRBV28; CDR3: CASSLGTGVIEETQYF
length: 13; J: TRBJ2-7; V: TRBV10-3; CDR3: CAVTGQDTYEQYF
length: 12; J: TRBJ1-1; V: TRBV7-2; CDR3: CASSSLKSEAFF
length: 18; J: TRBJ1-2; V: TRBV6-5; CDR3: CASSYSIYGEGTNYGYTF
length: 13; J: TRBJ2-7; V: TRBV7-2; CDR3: CASSLNHAGKQYF
length: 15; J: TRBJ2-1; V: TRBV7-9; CDR3: CASGTSGGAYNEQFF
length: 13; J: TRBJ1-2; V: TRBV11-1; CDR3: CASSGDRNGGYTF